This T cell receptor beta chain was profiled in a study of blood T cell repertoires in COVID-19. At the level of the study: Specimens from acute and convalescent COVID-19 originated in the United States, Italy and Spain.

Adults between roughly 18 and 90 years of age took part from fewer than 30 US areas. Sequenced by immunoSEQ multiplex PCR; TCRdb stores in-frame clones only, minus some. The sample shows about 350,000 clones, about 90% of them seen only once. After removal of 1 base from V and 1 base from J, the junction contained 9 bases not matched to a gene. Germline V gene sequence: CDR1 MGHRA, CDR2 YSYEKL. The CDR3 runs to 18 residues. Sequenced: PBMCs or T cells enriched from blood (not recorded which). The sequence derives from a woman aged 30 to 39 who had recovered from COVID-19. The chain has TRBV4-1 and TRBJ2-2, with 7 nucleotides matching TRBD1. CDR3 residues: CASSQGRSRTGNTGELFF. The CDR3 DNA is TGCGCCAGCAGCCAAGGTCGTAGTCGGACAGGGAACACCGGGGAGCTGTTTTTT.